These 13 T cell receptor beta chains came from one sample sequenced in a study of T cell clonotyping in hematopoietic cell transplantation. Sequenced by immunoSEQ multiplex PCR; TCRdb stores in-frame clones only, minus some. The data show about 18,000 clones, with about 90% seen just once and 5% to 6.5% held by the top ten. Material for sequencing was peripheral blood mononuclear cells. All receptors come from a middle-aged man in good health. Some clones in this sample may be carry-over from other donors' samples.

V gene TRBV6-4 combines with J gene TRBJ2-3, with 8 positions matching TRBD2. The germline gives CDR1 MRHNA, CDR2 SNTAGT. V trimming: 3 bases; J trimming: 2 bases; junction bases outside the gene matches: 4. This CDR3 is built from 15 residues. The CDR3 coding sequence is TGTGCCAGCAGTGAAACTAGCGGCGTCACAGATACGCAGTATTTT. As protein: CASSETSGVTDTQYF.

The CDR3 DNA reads as TGTGCCAGCAGTCCCTCAGCGTACCAAGAGACCCAGTACTTC. It specifies CASSPSAYQETQYF. This chain uses TRBV6-1 with TRBJ2-5; D is ambiguous. V shed 5 bases and J shed 0 bases, with 10 bases lying between them. There are 14 residues in the CDR3. Germline CDR1 and CDR2: MNHNS and SASEGT.

The count of this clone is one. The CDR3 region is CASMGNYGYTF. The DNA for the CDR3 is TGCGCCAGCATGGGGAACTATGGCTACACCTTC. The chain carries TRBV10-1 and TRBJ1-2, with D uncertain. V was cut by 7 bases and J by 2 bases, with 5 bases left in between. Germline-derived CDR1 and CDR2 are WNHNN and SYGVQD (reference sequence). This CDR3 region has 11 residues.

The V and J genes are TRBV2 and TRBJ1-5; 7 bases are shared with TRBD1. V gave up 6 bases and J gave up 3 bases; unmatched junction bases: 2. Looked up from germline, CDR1 is SNHLY and CDR2 is FYNNEI. The CDR3 runs to 13 residues. The CDR3 reads CASRGQDNQPQHF. The CDR3 DNA reads TGTGCCAGCAGAGGACAGGACAATCAGCCCCAGCATTTT.

The chain uses TRBV20-1 and TRBJ1-2; D gene uncertain. Germline V gene sequence: CDR1 DFQATT, CDR2 SNEGSKA (reference sequence). V dropped 3 bases and J dropped 1 base, with 0 bases sitting between them. CDR3 length: 10 residues. The CDR3 loop is CSASNYGYTF. The DNA of the CDR3 is TGCAGTGCTAGTAACTATGGCTACACCTTC.

The gene calls are TRBV5-1 and TRBJ2-3; weak D call: TRBD1 (5 bases). This CDR3 spans 14 amino acids. The germline CDR1 and CDR2 sequences are SGHRS and YFSETQ. The ends were cut back, 6 bases at V and 6 bases at J, with 17 bases in the middle. CDR3: CASIEGVGMDTQYF. The CDR3 DNA is TGCGCCAGCATTGAAGGGGTTGGGATGGATACGCAGTATTTT.

The J gene is TRBJ1-5, the V gene TRBV4-1; D is unclear. The CDR3 is 17 amino acids. Germline CDR1 is MGHRA and CDR2 is YSYEKL. V gave up 2 bases and J gave up 0 bases, with 14 bases separating them. CDR3 sequence reads: CASSQPGANLSNQPQHF. CDR3 bases: TGCGCCAGCAGCCAACCAGGAGCCAATCTTAGCAATCAGCCCCAGCATTTT.

The chain has TRBV7-2 and TRBJ2-7; 7 bases line up with TRBD1. The V and J ends lost 6 bases and 3 bases, in that order; junction bases with no gene match: 5. The CDR3 has 13 residues. Germline CDR1 reads SGHTA; CDR2 reads FQGNSA. Here the CDR3 reads CASRRTGIYEQYF. The DNA for the CDR3 is TGTGCCAGCAGGAGGACAGGAATCTACGAGCAGTACTTC. Based on the CDR3 plus reference TRBV7-2 and TRBJ2-7, the full variable domain is GAGVSQSPSNKVTEKGKDVELRCDPISGHTALYWYRQSLGQGLEFLIYFQGNSAPDKSGLPSDRFSAERTGGSVSTLTIQRTQQEDSAVYLCASRRTGIYEQYFGPGTRLTVT.

The chain couples TRBV30 to TRBJ1-1; 8 bases fit TRBD1. After removal of 5 bases from V and 4 bases from J, the junction contained 12 bases not matched to a gene. The germline V gene has CDR1 GTSNPN and CDR2 SVGIG (reference sequence). This CDR3 has 15 residues. As DNA, the CDR3 is TGTGCCTGGGACCTCCGGACAGGGAAAGTCACTGAAGCTTTCTTT. The encoded protein is CAWDLRTGKVTEAFF.

The chain couples TRBV5-4 to TRBJ1-1, with 8 positions matching TRBD1. The CDR3 runs to 15 residues. The V and J ends lost 6 bases and 4 bases, in that order; junction bases with no gene match: 11. From germline, CDR1 is SGHNT and CDR2 YYREEE (reference sequence). CDR3 sequence reads: CASTSQGALGTEAFF. As DNA, the CDR3 is TGTGCCAGCACCTCCCAGGGGGCCTTGGGCACTGAAGCTTTCTTT.

Here the CDR3 reads CASSIAAGGYGYTF. In nucleotides, the CDR3 is TGTGCCAGTAGTATAGCGGCGGGCGGTTATGGCTACACCTTC. V is TRBV19 and J is TRBJ1-2; D not resolved. CDR1 is LNHDA, CDR2 SQIVND, per germline (reference sequence). Deletions cut 1 base from V and 5 bases from J, with 11 bases between. The CDR3 runs to 14 residues.

The chain recombines TRBV11-1 with TRBJ2-3, with D uncertain. The V end was cut by 3 bases, the J end by 5 bases, with 3 bases between. Germline lookup yields CDR1 SGHAT and CDR2 FQDESV (reference sequence). CDR3 length: 11 residues. The CDR3 bases are TGTGCCAGCAGCTTGAAAGATACGCAGTATTTT. Amino acids: CASSLKDTQYF.

This chain uses TRBV28 with TRBJ1-1, with 7 positions matching TRBD1. Germline V CDR1 and CDR2: MDHEN, SYDVKM. The CDR3 has 15 amino acids. V lost 6 bases, J lost 0 bases, and 7 bases stayed unmatched. The CDR3 is CASREEDRLNTEAFF. The CDR3, as DNA: TGTGCCAGCAGAGAAGAGGACAGGTTGAACACTGAAGCTTTCTTT.